A selection of T cell receptor beta chains follows, all from one sample in a study of blood T cell repertoires in COVID-19. The protocol was immunoSEQ multiplex PCR, while the TCRdb copy is restricted to in-frame clones and leaves out a portion. The sample lists 300,000 or so clones; roughly 90% were seen once. Material: PBMCs or T cells enriched from blood (not recorded which). The source of these receptors is a woman aged 25 to 39 who had recovered from COVID-19. CDR3s include the opening cysteine and the closing phenylalanine or tryptophan. Each record gives: J gene, CDR3 length, D gene, V gene, clone size, CDR3 protein, CDR3 DNA. D genes are given only for firm matches. A clone size is listed for some rows: how often the clone was seen (once, few, many), or a class if it is expanded.

j_call: TRBJ2-3; cdr3_length: 16; d_call: TRBD1; v_call: TRBV5-1; clone_size: NA; cdr3_aa: CASSLLQGPGSDTQYF; cdr3_nt: TGCGCCAGCAGCTTACTACAGGGGCCTGGGTCAGATACGCAGTATTTT
j_call: TRBJ2-5; cdr3_length: 15; d_call: TRBD1; v_call: TRBV3-1/TRBV3-2; clone_size: few; cdr3_aa: CASRPDRGQKETQYF; cdr3_nt: TGTGCCAGCAGACCGGACAGGGGCCAGAAAGAGACCCAGTACTTC
j_call: TRBJ2-3; cdr3_length: 13; d_call: NA; v_call: TRBV6-5; clone_size: NA; cdr3_aa: CASTPGATDTQYF; cdr3_nt: TGTGCCAGCACCCCGGGAGCTACAGATACGCAGTATTTT
j_call: TRBJ2-7; cdr3_length: 11; d_call: NA; v_call: TRBV29-1; clone_size: NA; cdr3_aa: CSVRENDEQYF; cdr3_nt: TGCAGCGTCCGCGAGAATGACGAGCAGTACTTC
j_call: TRBJ1-1; cdr3_length: 16; d_call: NA; v_call: TRBV5-1; clone_size: NA; cdr3_aa: CASRPGAGATNTEAFF; cdr3_nt: TGCGCCAGCAGACCCGGGGCGGGGGCGACCAACACTGAAGCTTTCTTT
j_call: TRBJ2-1; cdr3_length: 15; d_call: TRBD1; v_call: TRBV11-2; clone_size: NA; cdr3_aa: CASSPGTASYNEQFF; cdr3_nt: TGTGCCAGCAGCCCCGGGACAGCCTCCTACAATGAGCAGTTCTTC
j_call: TRBJ1-6; cdr3_length: 14; d_call: NA; v_call: TRBV30; clone_size: once; cdr3_aa: CAWSAGVRNSPLHF; cdr3_nt: TGTGCCTGGAGTGCCGGGGTGAGGAATTCACCCCTCCACTTT
j_call: TRBJ2-5; cdr3_length: 14; d_call: TRBD1; v_call: TRBV5-6; clone_size: NA; cdr3_aa: CASSSDRVGETQYF; cdr3_nt: TGTGCCAGCAGCTCGGACAGGGTTGGGGAGACCCAGTACTTC
j_call: TRBJ1-6; cdr3_length: 14; d_call: TRBD1; v_call: TRBV19; clone_size: once; cdr3_aa: CASAWDRENSPLHF; cdr3_nt: TGTGCCAGTGCCTGGGACAGGGAAAATTCACCCCTCCACTTT
j_call: TRBJ1-4; cdr3_length: 17; d_call: NA; v_call: TRBV19; clone_size: once; cdr3_aa: CASSPGNPSATNEKLFF; cdr3_nt: TGTGCCAGTAGCCCGGGAAATCCCTCTGCAACTAATGAAAAACTGTTTTTT
j_call: TRBJ2-7; cdr3_length: 15; d_call: NA; v_call: TRBV11-2; clone_size: NA; cdr3_aa: CASSLERASPYEQYF; cdr3_nt: TGTGCCAGCAGCTTAGAGCGCGCATCCCCCTACGAGCAGTACTTC
j_call: TRBJ2-3; cdr3_length: 13; d_call: TRBD2; v_call: TRBV10-3; clone_size: NA; cdr3_aa: CATAAGGTDTQYF; cdr3_nt: TGTGCCACCGCCGCGGGGGGCACAGATACGCAGTATTTT
j_call: TRBJ2-5; cdr3_length: 16; d_call: TRBD2; v_call: TRBV5-4; clone_size: NA; cdr3_aa: CASSLGLAGNQETQYF; cdr3_nt: TGTGCCAGCAGCTTGGGACTAGCGGGGAACCAAGAGACCCAGTACTTC
j_call: TRBJ1-1; cdr3_length: 13; d_call: NA; v_call: TRBV29-1; clone_size: NA; cdr3_aa: CSVETGVNTEAFF; cdr3_nt: TGCAGCGTTGAAACAGGTGTGAACACTGAAGCTTTCTTT
j_call: TRBJ1-4; cdr3_length: 13; d_call: NA; v_call: TRBV19; clone_size: NA; cdr3_aa: CASTLKGGEKLFF; cdr3_nt: TGTGCCAGTACCTTAAAAGGGGGTGAAAAACTGTTTTTT
j_call: TRBJ1-4; cdr3_length: 15; d_call: NA; v_call: TRBV28; clone_size: NA; cdr3_aa: CASSLFPATNEKLFF; cdr3_nt: TGTGCCAGCAGTTTATTCCCAGCAACTAATGAAAAACTGTTTTTT
j_call: TRBJ2-3; cdr3_length: 14; d_call: NA; v_call: TRBV5-5; clone_size: NA; cdr3_aa: CASSVPAGTATQYF; cdr3_nt: TGTGCCAGCAGCGTTCCGGCAGGTACAGCTACGCAGTATTTT
j_call: TRBJ1-4; cdr3_length: 14; d_call: NA; v_call: TRBV6-5; clone_size: NA; cdr3_aa: CASGGSGWGEKLFF; cdr3_nt: TGTGCCAGCGGAGGGAGCGGCTGGGGTGAAAAACTGTTTTTT
j_call: TRBJ2-7; cdr3_length: 15; d_call: NA; v_call: TRBV4-3; clone_size: NA; cdr3_aa: CASSHREGPSYEQYF; cdr3_nt: TGCGCCAGCAGCCATCGCGAGGGTCCCTCCTACGAGCAGTACTTC
j_call: TRBJ2-2; cdr3_length: 17; d_call: TRBD2; v_call: TRBV7-2; clone_size: NA; cdr3_aa: CASSRTPGLAVTGELFF; cdr3_nt: TGTGCCAGCAGCCGTACCCCGGGACTAGCGGTGACCGGGGAGCTGTTTTTT
j_call: TRBJ2-4; cdr3_length: 17; d_call: TRBD1; v_call: TRBV7-9; clone_size: NA; cdr3_aa: CASSLVFRTGERNIQYF; cdr3_nt: TGTGCCAGCAGCTTAGTCTTCCGGACAGGGGAAAGGAACATTCAGTACTTC
j_call: TRBJ1-3; cdr3_length: 15; d_call: NA; v_call: TRBV6-5; clone_size: NA; cdr3_aa: CASSTQGTSGNTIYF; cdr3_nt: TGTGCCAGCAGTACACAGGGTACCTCTGGAAACACCATATATTTT
j_call: TRBJ2-7; cdr3_length: 16; d_call: TRBD2; v_call: TRBV28; clone_size: NA; cdr3_aa: CASRASGGLLEYEQYF; cdr3_nt: TGTGCCAGCAGGGCTAGCGGGGGGCTGCTAGAATACGAGCAGTACTTC
j_call: TRBJ2-3; cdr3_length: 12; d_call: NA; v_call: TRBV5-4; clone_size: NA; cdr3_aa: CASSLLTDTQYF; cdr3_nt: TGTGCCAGCAGCTTGTTAACAGATACGCAGTATTTT
j_call: TRBJ1-2; cdr3_length: 15; d_call: NA; v_call: TRBV7-2; clone_size: NA; cdr3_aa: CASSLNFDRHYGYTF; cdr3_nt: TGTGCCAGCAGCCTTAACTTCGACAGACACTATGGCTACACCTTC
j_call: TRBJ1-5; cdr3_length: 17; d_call: NA; v_call: TRBV6-6; clone_size: once; cdr3_aa: CASSPEKGGGQGQPQHF; cdr3_nt: TGTGCCAGCAGTCCCGAGAAGGGAGGGGGGCAGGGTCAGCCCCAGCATTTT
j_call: TRBJ1-3; cdr3_length: 15; d_call: NA; v_call: TRBV28; clone_size: NA; cdr3_aa: CASSRKGHSGNTIYF; cdr3_nt: TGTGCCAGCAGCAGGAAGGGGCACTCTGGAAACACCATATATTTT
j_call: TRBJ2-2; cdr3_length: 21; d_call: TRBD1; v_call: TRBV28; clone_size: NA; cdr3_aa: CASSLGPGTGVSYANTGELFF; cdr3_nt: TGTGCCAGCAGTTTAGGGCCAGGGACAGGGGTGTCGTACGCGAACACCGGGGAGCTGTTTTTT
j_call: TRBJ1-2; cdr3_length: 16; d_call: NA; v_call: TRBV7-9; clone_size: once; cdr3_aa: CASSLVHFGRAYGYTF; cdr3_nt: TGTGCCAGCAGCTTAGTCCACTTCGGCAGGGCCTATGGCTACACCTTC
j_call: TRBJ1-1; cdr3_length: 13; d_call: NA; v_call: TRBV10-3; clone_size: few; cdr3_aa: CAISEIRGTEAFF; cdr3_nt: TGTGCCATCAGTGAGATTCGGGGCACTGAAGCTTTCTTT
j_call: TRBJ1-4; cdr3_length: 17; d_call: TRBD1; v_call: TRBV3-1/TRBV3-2; clone_size: NA; cdr3_aa: CASSQAGQGSTNEKLFF; cdr3_nt: TGTGCCAGCAGCCAAGCGGGACAGGGCTCAACTAATGAAAAACTGTTTTTT
j_call: TRBJ2-7; cdr3_length: 15; d_call: TRBD1; v_call: TRBV18; clone_size: NA; cdr3_aa: CASSLARDRTYEQYF; cdr3_nt: TGTGCCAGCTCACTAGCCCGGGACAGGACTTACGAGCAGTACTTC
j_call: TRBJ2-7; cdr3_length: 17; d_call: TRBD1; v_call: TRBV7-9; clone_size: NA; cdr3_aa: CASSSAAAAGGMYEQYF; cdr3_nt: TGTGCCAGCAGCTCCGCAGCGGCGGCAGGGGGCATGTACGAGCAGTACTTC
j_call: TRBJ2-7; cdr3_length: 15; d_call: TRBD1; v_call: TRBV27; clone_size: NA; cdr3_aa: CASSPTGATAYEQYF; cdr3_nt: TGTGCCAGCAGCCCAACAGGGGCTACAGCCTACGAGCAGTACTTC
j_call: TRBJ1-4; cdr3_length: 14; d_call: NA; v_call: TRBV15; clone_size: few; cdr3_aa: CATSPPGYAEKLFF; cdr3_nt: TGTGCCACCAGCCCCCCAGGGTATGCTGAAAAACTGTTTTTT
j_call: TRBJ2-3; cdr3_length: 14; d_call: TRBD2; v_call: TRBV28; clone_size: NA; cdr3_aa: CASSTSGEGDTQYF; cdr3_nt: TGTGCCAGCAGCACGAGCGGGGAGGGGGATACGCAGTATTTT
j_call: TRBJ2-1; cdr3_length: 17; d_call: TRBD1; v_call: TRBV5-1; clone_size: NA; cdr3_aa: CASSPGQGVPSYNEQFF; cdr3_nt: TGCGCCAGCAGCCCAGGACAGGGAGTACCTTCCTACAATGAGCAGTTCTTC
j_call: TRBJ2-3; cdr3_length: 17; d_call: TRBD2; v_call: TRBV5-4; clone_size: NA; cdr3_aa: CASSWRASGGGTDTQYF; cdr3_nt: TGTGCCAGCAGCTGGAGGGCTAGCGGGGGAGGCACAGATACGCAGTATTTT
j_call: TRBJ1-1; cdr3_length: 15; d_call: TRBD1; v_call: TRBV12-5; clone_size: NA; cdr3_aa: CASGWFGTEDTEAFF; cdr3_nt: TGTGCTAGTGGTTGGTTCGGGACAGAAGACACTGAAGCTTTCTTT
j_call: TRBJ1-1; cdr3_length: 15; d_call: TRBD1; v_call: TRBV7-2; clone_size: NA; cdr3_aa: CASSHTGGRYTEAFF; cdr3_nt: TGTGCCAGCAGCCACACAGGGGGCAGGTACACTGAAGCTTTCTTT
j_call: TRBJ1-2; cdr3_length: 13; d_call: NA; v_call: TRBV28; clone_size: NA; cdr3_aa: CASIAGGAYGYTF; cdr3_nt: TGTGCCAGCATTGCAGGAGGTGCGTATGGCTACACCTTC
j_call: TRBJ2-7; cdr3_length: 13; d_call: NA; v_call: TRBV27; clone_size: NA; cdr3_aa: CASSLAGAGEQYF; cdr3_nt: TGTGCCAGCAGTTTAGCGGGGGCGGGGGAGCAGTACTTC
j_call: TRBJ2-7; cdr3_length: 15; d_call: TRBD1; v_call: TRBV7-6; clone_size: NA; cdr3_aa: CASSRWTGTGREQYF; cdr3_nt: TGTGCCAGCAGCCGTTGGACAGGGACAGGGAGAGAGCAGTACTTC
j_call: TRBJ1-2; cdr3_length: 14; d_call: TRBD1; v_call: TRBV27; clone_size: NA; cdr3_aa: CASQDRRANYGYTF; cdr3_nt: TGTGCCAGTCAGGACAGGAGGGCTAACTATGGCTACACCTTC
j_call: TRBJ2-3; cdr3_length: 12; d_call: NA; v_call: TRBV30; clone_size: NA; cdr3_aa: CAWRGGTDTQYF; cdr3_nt: TGTGCCTGGAGAGGAGGCACAGATACGCAGTATTTT
j_call: TRBJ2-2; cdr3_length: 16; d_call: TRBD2; v_call: TRBV4-2; clone_size: NA; cdr3_aa: CASSQTFGGSAGELFF; cdr3_nt: TGTGCCAGCAGCCAAACCTTCGGGGGGTCTGCCGGGGAGCTGTTTTTT
j_call: TRBJ2-1; cdr3_length: 17; d_call: TRBD2; v_call: TRBV4-1; clone_size: NA; cdr3_aa: CASSQDNGGGVYNEQFF; cdr3_nt: TGCGCCAGCAGCCAAGATAACGGCGGGGGGGTCTACAATGAGCAGTTCTTC
j_call: TRBJ1-6; cdr3_length: 14; d_call: TRBD1; v_call: TRBV7-2; clone_size: NA; cdr3_aa: CASSSKDRVSPLHF; cdr3_nt: TGTGCCAGCAGCTCAAAGGACAGGGTTTCACCCCTCCACTTT
j_call: TRBJ1-6; cdr3_length: 16; d_call: NA; v_call: TRBV5-1; clone_size: NA; cdr3_aa: CASSLQDTSYNSPLHF; cdr3_nt: TGCGCCAGCAGCTTACAGGACACCTCCTATAATTCACCCCTCCACTTT
j_call: TRBJ1-2; cdr3_length: 14; d_call: NA; v_call: TRBV28; clone_size: NA; cdr3_aa: CASSSLGRIYGYTF; cdr3_nt: TGTGCCAGCAGTTCCCTGGGGAGAATCTATGGCTACACCTTC
j_call: TRBJ1-5; cdr3_length: 14; d_call: TRBD1; v_call: TRBV5-5; clone_size: NA; cdr3_aa: CASSLNRGLQPQHF; cdr3_nt: TGTGCCAGCAGCTTGAACAGGGGGCTGCAGCCCCAGCATTTT
j_call: TRBJ1-1; cdr3_length: 14; d_call: NA; v_call: TRBV19; clone_size: NA; cdr3_aa: CASERRGKATEAFF; cdr3_nt: TGTGCCAGTGAGAGGAGAGGGAAGGCTACTGAAGCTTTCTTT
j_call: TRBJ1-1; cdr3_length: 16; d_call: NA; v_call: TRBV7-2; clone_size: NA; cdr3_aa: CASSPTTGGYGTEAFF; cdr3_nt: TGTGCCAGCAGCCCAACAACCGGGGGGTATGGGACTGAAGCTTTCTTT
j_call: TRBJ1-6; cdr3_length: 17; d_call: NA; v_call: TRBV14; clone_size: once; cdr3_aa: CASSQDRQGGDNSPLHF; cdr3_nt: TGTGCCAGCAGCCAAGATCGCCAGGGAGGCGATAATTCACCCCTCCACTTT
j_call: TRBJ2-2; cdr3_length: 17; d_call: TRBD1; v_call: TRBV19; clone_size: NA; cdr3_aa: CASTIGWDRVSTGELFF; cdr3_nt: TGTGCCAGTACTATAGGTTGGGACAGGGTTTCGACCGGGGAGCTGTTTTTT